This T cell receptor (beta chain) was retrieved from a study of cytomegalovirus exposure and HLA in healthy donors. Whole-study results and caveats: Both high specificity and high sensitivity reportedly marked the classifier's diagnosis of cytomegalovirus status.

The donors comprised healthy bone marrow donors. Trimming pared 5 bases from V and 3 bases from J, leaving 11 bases between. The V gene's germline CDR1 is SEHNR and CDR2 FQNEAQ (reference sequence). This CDR3 has 13 amino acids. This clone has a handful of counts. Its antigen remains unknown. The PCR made use of 60 Vbeta and 13 Jbeta primers. The authors' processing: Per a later analysis, the number of unique TCR beta chains was some 75 million, of which roughly 9.9 million were shared. Repertoires were generated with immunoSEQ multiplex PCR, while TCRdb's copy carries only in-frame clones and drops some. The V and J calls and clone size are taken from that table; D and trimming were inferred from the DNA. Of under 170,000 clones listed, more than 75% were seen once; the top ten hold roughly 3.4%.

Material: PBMCs. This chain links TRBV7-9 with TRBJ2-7; TRBD1 might be the D (6 bases). The receptor comes from a human donor in good health. The CDR3 loop reads CASSPGHLYEQYF. The DNA of the CDR3 is TGTGCCAGCAGCCCGGGACACCTCTACGAGCAGTACTTC.